A single sample gave rise to the 21 T cell receptor beta chains below, sequenced in a study of shared clonotypes between healthy human individuals. TCRdb's table, derived via immunoSEQ multiplex PCR, lists solely in-frame clones and lacks some. The sample includes some 2,500,000 clones, 80% to 95% of them seen just once. The sample consisted of naive CD4+ T cells from PBMCs. Documented subset: CD45RA+ positively selected. The receptors originated from a young man in good health. Some clones in this sample may be carry-over from other donors' samples.

V and J are TRBV27 and TRBJ2-7; 9 bases agree with TRBD1. The germline gives CDR1 MNHEY, CDR2 SMNVEV (reference sequence). The CDR3 consists of 16 residues. Trimming took 7 bases from V and 2 from J; bases not matched to a gene: 12. The CDR3 nucleotides read TGTGCCAGCATGATTCTCGGACAGGGGAGGGCCTACGAGCAGTACTTC. Amino acids: CASMILGQGRAYEQYF.

The chain combines TRBV6-1 with TRBJ1-2; D is possibly TRBD1 (5 bases). Germline CDR1 MNHNS, CDR2 SASEGT. V shed 0 bases and J shed 4 bases, with 12 bases lying between them. The CDR3 is 15 amino acids. CDR3 DNA: TGTGCCAGCAGTGAAGCGTGGTCAGGGATCTATGGCTACACCTTC. Translating gives CASSEAWSGIYGYTF.

The chain is built from TRBV10-3 and TRBJ1-2, with D unresolved. The CDR3 extends over 13 amino acids. Trimming shortened V by 4 bases and J by 7 bases, and 13 bases separated the two germline ends. From germline, CDR1 is ENHRY and CDR2 SYGVKD. The CDR3 DNA follows: TGTGCCATCAGTGGACCATCGAGGCCTGGCTACACCTTC. This gives the protein CAISGPSRPGYTF.

The chain has TRBV6-1 and TRBJ2-2; TRBD2 matches 8 bases. CDR1 is MNHNS and CDR2 is SASEGT in the germline V gene. The CDR3 contains 15 residues. V gave up 11 bases and J gave up 1 base; unmatched junction bases: 9. The CDR3 sequence is CASGGVAENTGELFF. As DNA, the CDR3 is TGTGCCTCGGGGGGGGTAGCAGAGAACACCGGGGAGCTGTTTTTT.

This sequence joins TRBV27 and TRBJ2-1, with D possibly being TRBD2 (6 bases). With 8 bases removed from V and 3 bases from J, the gap between germline ends came to 14 bases. The CDR3 totals 14 residues. Germline V gene sequence: CDR1 MNHEY, CDR2 SMNVEV (reference sequence). CDR3 in DNA: TGTGCCAGCGGGTCAGGAGGGGTCTACAATGAGCAGTTCTTC. Translation: CASGSGGVYNEQFF.

The chain is built from TRBV4-1 and TRBJ1-1, with D hard to call. Germline CDR1 MGHRA, CDR2 YSYEKL. V lost 1 base and J lost 5, with 8 bases in between. The CDR3 covers 13 residues. The CDR3 DNA reads as TGCGCCAGCAGCCAAGTTGTGTGGACTGAAGCTTTCTTT. Amino acid sequence: CASSQVVWTEAFF.

J is TRBJ1-2 and V is TRBV25-1; D unclear. This CDR3 is built from 14 residues. Trimming took 3 bases from V and 3 from J, leaving 11 bases between them. Germline V gene sequence: CDR1 MGHDK, CDR2 SYGVNS. CDR3: CASSDYRADYGYTF. In DNA, the CDR3 is TGTGCCAGCAGTGATTATAGGGCGGACTATGGCTACACCTTC.

CDR3 amino acids: CASGPYRAGLGEKLFF. The CDR3, as DNA: TGTGCCAGTGGACCTTACAGGGCCGGGCTGGGCGAAAAACTGTTTTTT. This chain uses TRBV2 with TRBJ1-4; D is possibly TRBD1 (6 bases). The V gene lost 9 bases and the J gene lost 8 bases, with 25 bases spanning the gap. The CDR3 is 16 amino acids. Germline V gene sequence: CDR1 SNHLY, CDR2 FYNNEI.

This clone is a singleton in its sample. The chain uses TRBV10-3 and TRBJ1-2; TRBD1 is a possible D gene (6 bases). Looked up from germline, CDR1 is ENHRY and CDR2 is SYGVKD. V gave up 6 bases and J gave up 5 bases, with 10 bases separating them. The CDR3 is 12 amino acids. Written as DNA, the CDR3 is TGTGCCATCAGGACAGGTTTATATGGCTACACCTTC. Translating gives CAIRTGLYGYTF.

This rearrangement joins TRBV5-1 to TRBJ1-4; D is perhaps TRBD1 (6 bases). This CDR3 has 16 amino acids. The V end was cut by 4 bases, the J end by 6 bases, with 19 bases between. CDR1 SGHRS and CDR2 YFSETQ come from the germline V gene. The CDR3 sequence is CASSRTAHDGYEKLFF. CDR3 in DNA: TGCGCCAGCAGCAGGACAGCCCATGATGGCTATGAAAAACTGTTTTTT.

This CDR3 reads CASSAQSSYNEQFF. The CDR3 DNA sequence: TGTGCCAGCAGTGCCCAAAGCTCCTACAATGAGCAGTTCTTC. The chain has TRBV6-1 and TRBJ2-1; D ambiguous. The CDR3 is 14 amino acids. The V end lost 4 bases, the J end lost 0 bases, and 7 bases lay between the germline ends. Germline values: CDR1 MNHNS, CDR2 SASEGT.

This rearrangement joins TRBV5-6 to TRBJ1-2; no reliable D call. Trimming removed 4 bases at V and 4 bases at J, with 11 bases between. Germline V CDR1 and CDR2: SGHDT, YYEEEE. The CDR3 consists of 13 residues. The CDR3 nucleotides read TGTGCCAGCAGCATCGACCGCAGCTATGGCTACACCTTC. Translated: CASSIDRSYGYTF.

This chain links TRBV15 with TRBJ2-7; tentative D call: TRBD1 (6 bases). CDR1 and CDR2 (germline): LNHNV, YYDKDF (reference sequence). V was trimmed by 0 bases and J by 2 bases, leaving 11 bases between them. This CDR3 is 15 amino acids long. CDR3 in amino acids: CATSRDLTGTYEQYF. The CDR3 DNA is TGTGCCACCAGCAGAGATCTGACAGGAACCTACGAGCAGTACTTC.

The CDR3 region is CSARQAPETQYF. As DNA, the CDR3 is TGCAGCGCCCGACAGGCGCCTGAGACCCAGTACTTC. The gene calls are TRBV29-1 and TRBJ2-5, with D possibly TRBD1 on 6 matching bases. With 7 bases removed from V and 5 bases from J, the gap between germline ends came to 14 bases. The CDR3 is 12 amino acids. Germline CDR1 and CDR2: SQVTM and ANQGSEA. Looking up the rest from reference TRBV29-1 and TRBJ2-5 gives the full variable domain: SAVISQKPSRDICQRGTSLTIQCQVDSQVTMMFWYRQQPGQSLTLIATANQGSEATYESGFVIDKFPISRPNLTFSTLTVSNMSPEDSSIYLCSARQAPETQYFGPGTRLLVL.

For this clone: The sample has other DNA sequences that encode this CDR3 too. The chain links TRBV18 to TRBJ2-5; D remains ambiguous. V was clipped by 1 base and J by 4 bases, with 4 bases between them. CDR3 length equals 12 residues. Germline CDR1 and CDR2: KGHSH and LQKENI. CDR3 in amino acids: CASSPQRETQYF. The CDR3 coding sequence is TGTGCCAGCTCACCACAGCGAGAGACCCAGTACTTC.

The table lists this clone with a count of one. The J gene is TRBJ2-7, the V gene TRBV4-1; D is unresolved. The V gene's germline CDR1 is MGHRA and CDR2 YSYEKL. The CDR3 has 13 amino acids. V lost 4 bases and J lost 3, with 10 bases in between. CDR3 DNA: TGCGCCAGCAGCCGATTGTTGGGCTACGAGCAGTACTTC. It yields the protein CASSRLLGYEQYF.

Of note for this clone: The same CDR3 is also encoded by other DNA sequences in this sample. The CDR3 protein is CASSSEYEQYF. The CDR3, as DNA: TGCGCCAGCAGCTCAGAATACGAGCAGTACTTC. This chain links TRBV5-1 with TRBJ2-7; D gene uncertain. V was shortened by 3 bases and J by 4 bases, with 5 bases between the two germline ends. From germline, CDR1 is SGHRS and CDR2 YFSETQ. This CDR3 spans 11 amino acids.

The J gene is TRBJ2-1, the V gene TRBV11-2, with D perhaps TRBD2 (7 bases). This CDR3 contains 13 residues. CDR1 is SGHAT and CDR2 is FQNNGV in the germline V gene. V lost 5 bases and J lost 15, with 20 bases in between. The CDR3 loop is CASSPRSVGGRFF. CDR3 nucleotide sequence: TGTGCCAGCAGCCCCCGGTCGGTCGGGGGGCGGTTCTTC.

This chain joins TRBV4-2 and TRBJ2-1; D is ambiguous. The germline V gene encodes CDR1 LGHNA and CDR2 YNFKEQ. This CDR3 region has 15 residues. V was trimmed by 0 bases and J by 3 bases, leaving 9 bases between them. CDR3 bases: TGTGCCAGCAGCCAAGATGAGTCTAACTACAATGAGCAGTTCTTC. Its translation: CASSQDESNYNEQFF.

The chain joins TRBV28 to TRBJ2-4; 7 bases align to TRBD2. There are 14 residues in the CDR3. Germline V lookup: CDR1 MDHEN, CDR2 SYDVKM. The ends lost 2 bases at V and 7 bases at J; junction bases unmatched: 5. The CDR3 protein is CASSLGGRVNIQYF. The CDR3 DNA reads TGTGCCAGCAGTTTAGGGGGGAGGGTGAACATTCAGTACTTC. The whole variable domain, filled in from reference TRBV28 and TRBJ2-4, reads DVKVTQSSRYLVKRTGEKVFLECVQDMDHENMFWYRQDPGLGLRLIYFSYDVKMKEKGDIPEGYSVSREKKERFSLILESASTNQTSMYLCASSLGGRVNIQYFGAGTRLSVL.

The rearrangement uses TRBV7-3 and TRBJ2-2; TRBD2 is a possible D gene (5 bases). V was trimmed by 1 base and J by 5 bases, leaving 14 bases between them. Germline V gives CDR1 SGHTA, CDR2 FQGTGA. The CDR3 has 16 residues. CDR3 sequence reads: CASSLIQRGGTGELFF. The CDR3 nucleotides read TGTGCCAGCAGCTTAATCCAACGGGGTGGGACCGGGGAGCTGTTTTTT. The full variable domain, with the rest looked up from reference TRBV7-3 and TRBJ2-2, is GAGVSQTPSNKVTEKGKYVELRCDPISGHTALYWYRQSLGQGPEFLIYFQGTGAADDSGLPNDRFFAVRPEGSVSTLKIQRTERGDSAVYLCASSLIQRGGTGELFFGEGSRLTVL.